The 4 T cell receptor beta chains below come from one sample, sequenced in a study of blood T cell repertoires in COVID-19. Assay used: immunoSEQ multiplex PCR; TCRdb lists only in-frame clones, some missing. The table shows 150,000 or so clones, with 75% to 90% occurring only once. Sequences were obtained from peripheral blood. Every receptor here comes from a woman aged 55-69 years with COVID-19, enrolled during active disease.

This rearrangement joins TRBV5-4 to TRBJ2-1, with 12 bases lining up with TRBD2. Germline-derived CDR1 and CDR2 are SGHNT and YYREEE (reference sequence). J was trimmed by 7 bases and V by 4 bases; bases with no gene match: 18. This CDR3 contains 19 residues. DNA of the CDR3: TGTGCCAGCAGCAGCCCTAGATCTAGCGGGGGGGCGATGGGAAATGAGCAGTTCTTC. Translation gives CASSSPRSSGGAMGNEQFF. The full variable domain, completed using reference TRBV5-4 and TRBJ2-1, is ETGVTQSPTHLIKTRGQQVTLRCSSQSGHNTVSWYQQALGQGPQFIFQYYREEENGRGNFPPRFSGLQFPNYSSELNVNALELDDSALYLCASSSPRSSGGAMGNEQFFGPGTRLTVL.

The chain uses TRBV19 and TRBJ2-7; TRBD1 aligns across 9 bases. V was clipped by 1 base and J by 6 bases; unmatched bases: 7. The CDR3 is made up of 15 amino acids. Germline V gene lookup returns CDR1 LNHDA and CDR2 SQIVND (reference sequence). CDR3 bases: TGTGCCAGTAGTATAGGAGACAGGGGGGTGCCCGAGCAGTACTTC. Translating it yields CASSIGDRGVPEQYF.

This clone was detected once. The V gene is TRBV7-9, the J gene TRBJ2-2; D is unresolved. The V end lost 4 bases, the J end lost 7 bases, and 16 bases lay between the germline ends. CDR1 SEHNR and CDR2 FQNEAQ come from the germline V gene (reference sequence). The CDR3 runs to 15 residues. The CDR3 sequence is CASSSSVRPGGELFF. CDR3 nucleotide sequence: TGTGCCAGCAGCTCTTCGGTCAGACCAGGCGGGGAGCTGTTTTTT.

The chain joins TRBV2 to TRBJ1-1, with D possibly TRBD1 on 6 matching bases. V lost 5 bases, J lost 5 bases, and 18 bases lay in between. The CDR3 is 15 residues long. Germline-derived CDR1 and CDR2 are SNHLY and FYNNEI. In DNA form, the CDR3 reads TGTGCCAGCAGTCGACTCAGGGGCAGAACGACTGAAGCTTTCTTT. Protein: CASSRLRGRTTEAFF.